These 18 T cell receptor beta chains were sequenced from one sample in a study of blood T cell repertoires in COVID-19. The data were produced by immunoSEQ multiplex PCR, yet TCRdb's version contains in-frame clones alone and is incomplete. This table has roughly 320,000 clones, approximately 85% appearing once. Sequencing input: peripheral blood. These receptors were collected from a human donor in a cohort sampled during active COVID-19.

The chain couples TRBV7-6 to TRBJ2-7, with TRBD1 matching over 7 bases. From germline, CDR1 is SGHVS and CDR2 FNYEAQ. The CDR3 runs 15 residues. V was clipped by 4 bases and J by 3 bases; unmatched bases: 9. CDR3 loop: CASSWNTGANYEQYF. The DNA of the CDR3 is TGTGCCAGCAGCTGGAATACAGGGGCCAACTACGAGCAGTACTTC.

Here the CDR3 reads CASSQDSVYGYTF. The CDR3 DNA sequence: TGTGCCAGCAGTCAGGACAGCGTCTATGGCTACACCTTC. The V and J genes are TRBV2 and TRBJ1-2, with D possibly being TRBD1 (6 bases). Germline CDR1 is SNHLY and CDR2 is FYNNEI. There are 13 residues in the CDR3. Trimming took 5 bases from V and 4 from J, leaving 11 bases between them.

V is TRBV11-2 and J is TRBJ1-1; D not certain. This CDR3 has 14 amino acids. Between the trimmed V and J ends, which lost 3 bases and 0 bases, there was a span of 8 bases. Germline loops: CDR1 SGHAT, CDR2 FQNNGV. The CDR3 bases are TGTGCCAGCAGCTTCAACGACATGAACACTGAAGCTTTCTTT. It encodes CASSFNDMNTEAFF.

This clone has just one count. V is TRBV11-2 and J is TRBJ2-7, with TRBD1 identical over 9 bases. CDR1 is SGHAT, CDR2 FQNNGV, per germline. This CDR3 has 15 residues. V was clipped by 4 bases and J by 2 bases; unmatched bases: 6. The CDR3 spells CASSSWTGEAYEQYF. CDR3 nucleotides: TGTGCCAGCAGCTCTTGGACAGGGGAAGCCTACGAGCAGTACTTC.

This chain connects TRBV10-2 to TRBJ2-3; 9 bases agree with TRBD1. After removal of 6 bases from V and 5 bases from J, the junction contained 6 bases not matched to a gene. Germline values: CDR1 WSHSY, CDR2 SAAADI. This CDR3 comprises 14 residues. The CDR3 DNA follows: TGCGCCAGCAGAACTGGGACAGGGTTAGATACGCAGTATTTT. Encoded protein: CASRTGTGLDTQYF.

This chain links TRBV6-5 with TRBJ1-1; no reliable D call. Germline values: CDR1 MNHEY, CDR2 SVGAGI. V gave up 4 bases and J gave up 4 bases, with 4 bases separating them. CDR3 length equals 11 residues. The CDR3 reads CASSSFTEAFF. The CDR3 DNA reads TGTGCCAGCAGTTCTTTCACTGAAGCTTTCTTT.

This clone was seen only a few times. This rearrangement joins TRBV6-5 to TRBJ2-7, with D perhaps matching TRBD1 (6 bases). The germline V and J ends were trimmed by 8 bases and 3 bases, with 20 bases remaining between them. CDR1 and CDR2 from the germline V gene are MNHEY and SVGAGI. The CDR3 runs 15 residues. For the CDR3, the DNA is TGTGCCAGCCGATCCCTATCCGGACAGCACTACGAGCAGTACTTC. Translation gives CASRSLSGQHYEQYF.

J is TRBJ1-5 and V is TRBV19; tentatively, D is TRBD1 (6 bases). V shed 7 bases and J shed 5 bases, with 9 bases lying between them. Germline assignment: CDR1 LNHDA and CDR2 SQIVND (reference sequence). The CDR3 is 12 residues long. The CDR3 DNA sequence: TGTGCCAGTACCCGACAGGATCAGCCCCAGCATTTT. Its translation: CASTRQDQPQHF.

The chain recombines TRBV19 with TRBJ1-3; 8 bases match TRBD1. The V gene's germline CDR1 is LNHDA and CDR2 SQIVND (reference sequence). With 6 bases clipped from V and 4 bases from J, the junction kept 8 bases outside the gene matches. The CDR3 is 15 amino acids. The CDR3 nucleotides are TGTGCCAGTAGCATCCAGGGGGCGCCCGGAAACACCATATATTTT. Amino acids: CASSIQGAPGNTIYF.

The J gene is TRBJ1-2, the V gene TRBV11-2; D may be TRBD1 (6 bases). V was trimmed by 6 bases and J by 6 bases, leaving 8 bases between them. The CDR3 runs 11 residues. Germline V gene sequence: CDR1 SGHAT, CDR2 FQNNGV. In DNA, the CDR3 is TGTGCCAGCAGAGCAGGGGATGGCTACACCTTC. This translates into CASRAGDGYTF. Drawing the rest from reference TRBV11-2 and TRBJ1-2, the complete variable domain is EAGVAQSPRYKIIEKRQSVAFWCNPISGHATLYWYQQILGQGPKLLIQFQNNGVVDDSQLPKDRFSAERLKGVDSTLKIQPAKLEDSAVYLCASRAGDGYTFGSGTRLTVV.

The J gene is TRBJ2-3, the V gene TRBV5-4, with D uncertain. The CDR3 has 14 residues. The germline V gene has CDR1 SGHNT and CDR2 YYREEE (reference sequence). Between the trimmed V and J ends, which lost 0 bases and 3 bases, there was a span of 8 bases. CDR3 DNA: TGTGCCAGCAGCTTGGACCAACAGACAGATACGCAGTATTTT. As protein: CASSLDQQTDTQYF.

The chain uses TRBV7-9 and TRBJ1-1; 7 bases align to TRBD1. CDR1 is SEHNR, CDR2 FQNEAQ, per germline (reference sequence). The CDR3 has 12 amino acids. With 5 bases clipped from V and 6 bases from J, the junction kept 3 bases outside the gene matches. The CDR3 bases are TGTGCCAGCAGCGTGACAGGGTCTGAAGCTTTCTTT. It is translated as CASSVTGSEAFF. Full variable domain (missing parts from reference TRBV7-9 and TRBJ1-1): DTGVSQNPRHKITKRGQNVTFRCDPISEHNRLYWYRQTLGQGPEFLTYFQNEAQLEKSRLLSDRFSAERPKGSFSTLEIQRTEQGDSAMYLCASSVTGSEAFFGQGTRLTVV.

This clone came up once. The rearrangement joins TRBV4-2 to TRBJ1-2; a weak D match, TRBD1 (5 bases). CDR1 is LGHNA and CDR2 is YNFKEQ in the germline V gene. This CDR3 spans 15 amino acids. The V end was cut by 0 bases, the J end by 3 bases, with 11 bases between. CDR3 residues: CASSQESGRYYGYTF. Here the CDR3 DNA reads TGTGCCAGCAGCCAAGAGTCAGGGAGGTACTATGGCTACACCTTC.

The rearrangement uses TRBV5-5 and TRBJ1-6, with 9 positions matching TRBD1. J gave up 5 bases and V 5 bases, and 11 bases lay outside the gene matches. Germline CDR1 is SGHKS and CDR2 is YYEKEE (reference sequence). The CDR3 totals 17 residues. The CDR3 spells CASRSPGQGKHNSPLHF. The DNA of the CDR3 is TGTGCCAGCAGATCCCCGGGACAGGGAAAGCATAATTCACCCCTCCACTTT.

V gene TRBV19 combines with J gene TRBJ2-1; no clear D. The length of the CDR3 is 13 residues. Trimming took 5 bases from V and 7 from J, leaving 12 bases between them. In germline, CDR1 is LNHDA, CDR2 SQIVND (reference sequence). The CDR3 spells CASSSNYLNEQFF. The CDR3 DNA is TGTGCCAGTAGTTCCAATTACCTAAATGAGCAGTTCTTC.

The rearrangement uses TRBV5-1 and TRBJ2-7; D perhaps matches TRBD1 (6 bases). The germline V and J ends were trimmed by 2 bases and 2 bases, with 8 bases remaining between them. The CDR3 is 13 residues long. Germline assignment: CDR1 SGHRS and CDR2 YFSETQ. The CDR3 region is CASSLRTAYEQYF. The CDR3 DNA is TGCGCCAGCAGCTTACGGACAGCCTACGAGCAGTACTTC.

The CDR3 DNA reads TGCGCCAGCAGCTTGGGGACAGAACCTATCGAGACCCAGTACTTC. It specifies CASSLGTEPIETQYF. This rearrangement joins TRBV5-1 to TRBJ2-5; the D gene is possibly TRBD1 (6 bases). This CDR3 has 15 residues. The V end was cut by 0 bases, the J end by 5 bases, with 14 bases between. Germline V gene lookup returns CDR1 SGHRS and CDR2 YFSETQ.

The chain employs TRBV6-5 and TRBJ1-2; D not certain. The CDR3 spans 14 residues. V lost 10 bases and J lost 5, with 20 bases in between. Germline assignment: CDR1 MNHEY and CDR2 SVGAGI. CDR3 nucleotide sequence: TGTGCCATACTGGGCCAAACGACTATTTATGGCTACACCTTC. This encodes CAILGQTTIYGYTF.